These 20 T cell receptor beta chains were all obtained from the same sample, sequenced in a study of shared clonotypes between healthy human individuals. Sequencing was performed with immunoSEQ multiplex PCR; in TCRdb, only in-frame clones are kept and a portion is missing. The profile covers fewer than 200,000 clones, with over 85% appearing a single time and around 0.067% taken by the ten largest. The sample taken for sequencing was naive CD4+ T cells sorted from blood. Subset denoted: CD45RA+ positively selected. All receptors derive from a woman aged 30 to 39 in good health.

In this sample, this clone turned up once. This rearrangement joins TRBV30 to TRBJ1-5; no firm D call. Trimming removed 0 bases from V and 3 bases from J, with 6 bases in between. Germline values: CDR1 GTSNPN, CDR2 SVGIG (reference sequence). CDR3 length: 13 amino acids. CDR3 sequence: CAWSVEANQPQHF. DNA for the CDR3: TGTGCCTGGAGTGTAGAGGCCAATCAGCCCCAGCATTTT. Drawing the rest from reference TRBV30 and TRBJ1-5, the complete variable domain is SQTIHQWPATLVQPVGSPLSLECTVEGTSNPNLYWYRQAAGRGLQLLFYSVGIGQISSEVPQNLSASRPQDRQFILSSKKLLLSDSGFYLCAWSVEANQPQHFGDGTRLSIL.

J is TRBJ1-2 and V is TRBV5-4; D gene uncertain. Germline CDR1 and CDR2: SGHNT and YYREEE (reference sequence). Between the trimmed V and J ends, which lost 4 bases and 6 bases, there was a span of 13 bases. The CDR3 spans 13 residues. In nucleotides, the CDR3 is TGTGCCAGCAGCCCCGAGGGAAGGGATGGCTACACCTTC. Protein: CASSPEGRDGYTF. The whole variable domain, remainder taken from reference TRBV5-4 and TRBJ1-2, is ETGVTQSPTHLIKTRGQQVTLRCSSQSGHNTVSWYQQALGQGPQFIFQYYREEENGRGNFPPRFSGLQFPNYSSELNVNALELDDSALYLCASSPEGRDGYTFGSGTRLTVV.

The chain recombines TRBV27 with TRBJ2-1; perhaps D is TRBD1 or TRBD2 (6 bases each). The germline CDR1 and CDR2 sequences are MNHEY and SMNVEV (reference sequence). CDR3 length equals 18 residues. Trimming took off 1 base at V and 1 base at J, with 17 bases between the two ends. The CDR3 sequence is CASSLYGLRGESYNEQFF. The CDR3 region has the DNA TGTGCCAGCAGTTTATATGGCCTTAGGGGGGAGTCCTACAATGAGCAGTTCTTC.

The chain carries TRBV28 and TRBJ2-7; the D call may be TRBD1 or TRBD2 (5 bases each). The CDR3 is 14 residues long. The germline V and J ends were trimmed by 6 bases and 3 bases, with 15 bases remaining between them. CDR1 and CDR2 from the germline V gene are MDHEN and SYDVKM. In DNA form, the CDR3 reads TGTGCCAGCAGCCCGCCGGGACGGCACTACGAGCAGTACTTC. It translates to CASSPPGRHYEQYF.

This clone was counted once. Written as DNA, the CDR3 is TGTGCCAGCAGCCAGGGACGGATCCAGGCTAGCGGGAGGAGAGATACGCAGTATTTT. Protein product: CASSQGRIQASGRRDTQYF. The chain couples TRBV7-2 to TRBJ2-3; 11 positions agree with TRBD2. V lost 5 bases, J lost 5 bases, and 18 bases stayed unmatched. There are 19 residues in the CDR3. Germline V lookup: CDR1 SGHTA, CDR2 FQGNSA. The variable domain in full, with the rest retrieved from reference TRBV7-2 and TRBJ2-3, is GAGVSQSPSNKVTEKGKDVELRCDPISGHTALYWYRQSLGQGLEFLIYFQGNSAPDKSGLPSDRFSAERTGGSVSTLTIQRTQQEDSAVYLCASSQGRIQASGRRDTQYFGPGTRLTVL.

This chain links TRBV19 with TRBJ1-5; D gene uncertain. Germline V gene data show CDR1 as LNHDA and CDR2 as SQIVND (reference sequence). V lost 7 bases and J lost 5, with 9 bases in between. This CDR3 is 12 amino acids long. Here the CDR3 reads CASISPDQPQHF. Here the CDR3 DNA reads TGTGCCAGTATTTCCCCCGATCAGCCCCAGCATTTT.

This clone was detected a few times. The CDR3 bases are TGTGCCAGTAGTGTGGCTAGCGGGACCTACGAGCAGTACTTC. This gives the protein CASSVASGTYEQYF. The chain is built from TRBV19 and TRBJ2-7; 9 bases align to TRBD2. With 5 bases clipped from V and 2 bases from J, the junction kept 4 bases outside the gene matches. Per germline, CDR1 LNHDA and CDR2 SQIVND (reference sequence). CDR3 length equals 14 residues.

This clone was seen a single time. The genes are TRBV7-9 and TRBJ2-3; 7 positions match TRBD2. The CDR3 has 18 residues. The germline V gene encodes CDR1 SEHNR and CDR2 FQNEAQ (reference sequence). V shed 7 bases and J 0 bases; nucleotides not matched to a gene: 16. CDR3 bases: TGTGCCAGCAACCTCGGACACCTAGCGGAGTCTAGCACAGATACGCAGTATTTT. It specifies CASNLGHLAESSTDTQYF.

The V and J genes are TRBV29-1 and TRBJ2-5; D remains unclear. The ends were cut back, 2 bases at V and 0 bases at J, with 7 bases in the middle. The germline gives CDR1 SQVTM, CDR2 ANQGSEA. CDR3 size: 13 residues. DNA for the CDR3: TGCAGCGTTGAACGTACAGACCAAGAGACCCAGTACTTC. Amino acid sequence: CSVERTDQETQYF.

The V call is TRBV10-3, the J call TRBJ1-5; 10 bases fit TRBD1. The CDR3 is made up of 15 amino acids. Germline lookup yields CDR1 ENHRY and CDR2 SYGVKD. Losses at the gene ends were 2 bases for V and 6 bases for J; bases not matched to a gene: 4. The CDR3 sequence is CAISERDRGGQPQHF. DNA of the CDR3: TGTGCCATCAGTGAGAGGGACAGGGGTGGTCAGCCCCAGCATTTT.

The rearrangement links TRBV5-1 to TRBJ2-1; 12 bases are shared with TRBD2. Germline values: CDR1 SGHRS, CDR2 YFSETQ. This CDR3 is 18 amino acids long. V shed 2 bases and J 0 bases; nucleotides not matched to a gene: 6. CDR3 region: CASSFGLAGTFSYNEQFF. The DNA of the CDR3 is TGCGCCAGCAGCTTCGGACTAGCGGGGACCTTCTCCTACAATGAGCAGTTCTTC.

The V gene is TRBV4-1, the J gene TRBJ1-6; TRBD1 aligns across 8 bases. The trim removed 3 bases at V and 8 bases at J, leaving 12 bases unmatched. This CDR3 has 17 amino acids. Germline CDR1 reads MGHRA; CDR2 reads YSYEKL. The chain's CDR3 is CASSHKPRTGIYSPLHF. In nucleotides, the CDR3 is TGCGCCAGCAGCCATAAACCCCGGACAGGGATTTATTCACCCCTCCACTTT.

The rearrangement uses TRBV5-8 and TRBJ1-1, with D maybe TRBD1 (5 bases). V shed 2 bases and J shed 11 bases, with 16 bases lying between them. The CDR3 spans 13 residues. Germline CDR1 and CDR2: SGHTS and YDEGEE. CDR3: CASSFRDLNLAFF. Here the CDR3 DNA reads TGTGCCAGCAGCTTCCGGGACCTCAATTTGGCTTTCTTT.

The V gene is TRBV6-6, the J gene TRBJ1-5; 8 bases align to TRBD1. The length of the CDR3 is 14 residues. Trimming at V came to 2 bases and at J to 6 bases, leaving 3 bases not matched to a gene. Germline CDR1 reads MNHNY; CDR2 reads SVGAGI (reference sequence). Here the CDR3 reads CASSYDGQGQPQHF. In DNA form, the CDR3 reads TGTGCCAGCAGTTACGATGGACAGGGTCAGCCCCAGCATTTT.

The rearrangement links TRBV25-1 to TRBJ2-1; maybe TRBD1 (6 bases). Trimming removed 7 bases at V and 6 bases at J, with 13 bases between. Germline V lookup: CDR1 MGHDK, CDR2 SYGVNS. This CDR3 has 13 residues. The CDR3 DNA is TGTGCCAGCAAGGGACACTACGTCAATGAGCAGTTCTTC. Protein sequence: CASKGHYVNEQFF.

This chain uses TRBV28 with TRBJ1-1, with TRBD1 matching over 9 bases. Germline V gene lookup returns CDR1 MDHEN and CDR2 SYDVKM. The CDR3 covers 15 residues. The V segment lost 6 bases and the J segment 0 bases; nucleotides outside the gene matches: 5. CDR3 in amino acids: CASSDGTGLNTEAFF. The CDR3 DNA reads as TGTGCCAGCAGCGACGGGACAGGGCTGAACACTGAAGCTTTCTTT.

Of note for this clone: In the same sample, other DNA sequences code for this CDR3. This chain connects TRBV7-9 to TRBJ2-5, with 10 nucleotides matching TRBD1. The J call could be wrong; TRBJ2-7 is a better fit for the DNA end. Germline V gene data show CDR1 as SEHNR and CDR2 as FQNEAQ (reference sequence). CDR3 length: 14 amino acids. The CDR3 DNA is TGTGCCAGCAGTTCCGGACAGGGGGATTACGAGCAGTACTTC. Its protein is CASSSGQGDYEQYF.

The chain is built from TRBV2 and TRBJ1-1; TRBD1 matches at 10 bases. The CDR3 totals 15 residues. Per the germline V gene, CDR1 is SNHLY and CDR2 is FYNNEI. V lost 6 bases to trimming and J lost 5 bases; unmatched junction nucleotides: 9. The CDR3 region has the DNA TGTGCCAGCAGGCGGGACAGGGGCGTAGGAACTGAAGCTTTCTTT. Residues: CASRRDRGVGTEAFF.

The chain couples TRBV10-1 to TRBJ2-7; 9 bases align to TRBD1. V trimming: 5 bases; J trimming: 1 base; junction bases outside the gene matches: 12. CDR3 length: 17 residues. Germline-derived CDR1 and CDR2 are WNHNN and SYGVQD (reference sequence). CDR3 sequence reads: CASSLTPGQGRSYEQYF. The CDR3 DNA sequence: TGCGCCAGCAGTCTTACACCGGGACAGGGTAGATCCTACGAGCAGTACTTC.

In DNA form, the CDR3 reads TGTGCCAGCAGCTTGGATCGGAATTACGAGCAGTACTTC. Its translation is CASSLDRNYEQYF. This chain links TRBV5-4 with TRBJ2-5; D is unresolved. The J call may not be correct, given that the DNA end is closer to TRBJ2-7. Germline lookup yields CDR1 SGHNT and CDR2 YYREEE (reference sequence). The CDR3 contains 13 residues.